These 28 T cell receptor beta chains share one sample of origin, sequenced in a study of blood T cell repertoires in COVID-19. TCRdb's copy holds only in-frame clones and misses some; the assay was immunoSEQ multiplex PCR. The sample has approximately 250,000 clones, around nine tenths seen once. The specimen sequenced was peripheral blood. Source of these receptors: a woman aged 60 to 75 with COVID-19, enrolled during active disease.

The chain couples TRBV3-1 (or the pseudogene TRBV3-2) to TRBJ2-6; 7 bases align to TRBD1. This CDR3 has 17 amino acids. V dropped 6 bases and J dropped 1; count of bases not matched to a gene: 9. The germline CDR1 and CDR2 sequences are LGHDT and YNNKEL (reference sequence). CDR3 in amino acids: CASSGGQSYSGANVLTF. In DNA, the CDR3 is TGTGCCAGCAGTGGGGGACAGTCGTATTCTGGGGCCAACGTCCTGACTTTC.

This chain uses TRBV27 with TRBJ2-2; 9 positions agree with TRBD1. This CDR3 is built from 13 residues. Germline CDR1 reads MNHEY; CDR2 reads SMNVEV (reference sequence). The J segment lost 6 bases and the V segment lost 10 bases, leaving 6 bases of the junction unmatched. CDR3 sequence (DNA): TGTGCCACCCGGGACAGGGCCCCCGGGGAGCTGTTTTTT. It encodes CATRDRAPGELFF.

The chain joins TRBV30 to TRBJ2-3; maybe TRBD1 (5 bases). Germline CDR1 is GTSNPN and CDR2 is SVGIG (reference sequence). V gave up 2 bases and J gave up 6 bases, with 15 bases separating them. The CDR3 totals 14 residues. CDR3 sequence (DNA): TGTGCCTGGAGTTCTAGTAGGGCAGGGGATACGCAGTATTTT. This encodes CAWSSSRAGDTQYF.

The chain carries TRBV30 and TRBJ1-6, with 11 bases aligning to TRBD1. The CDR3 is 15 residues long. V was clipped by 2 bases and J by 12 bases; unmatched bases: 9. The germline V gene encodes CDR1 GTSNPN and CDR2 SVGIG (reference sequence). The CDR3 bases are TGTGCCTGGAGTCCCAGGACAGGGGGCGGCGGACCCCTCCACTTT. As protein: CAWSPRTGGGGPLHF.

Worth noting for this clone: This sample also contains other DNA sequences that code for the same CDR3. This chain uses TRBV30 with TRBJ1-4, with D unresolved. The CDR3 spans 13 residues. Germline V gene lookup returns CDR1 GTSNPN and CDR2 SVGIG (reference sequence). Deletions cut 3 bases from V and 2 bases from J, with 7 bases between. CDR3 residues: CAWRRQTNEKLFF. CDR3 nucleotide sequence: TGTGCCTGGAGGCGGCAGACTAATGAAAAACTGTTTTTT.

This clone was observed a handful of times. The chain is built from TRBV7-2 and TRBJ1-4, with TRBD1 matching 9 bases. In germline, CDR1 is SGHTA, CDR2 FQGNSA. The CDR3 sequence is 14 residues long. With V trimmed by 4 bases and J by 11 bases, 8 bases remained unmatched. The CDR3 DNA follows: TGTGCCAGCAGCTCCGCCCCCGGGACAGGGAAACTGTTTTTT. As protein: CASSSAPGTGKLFF.

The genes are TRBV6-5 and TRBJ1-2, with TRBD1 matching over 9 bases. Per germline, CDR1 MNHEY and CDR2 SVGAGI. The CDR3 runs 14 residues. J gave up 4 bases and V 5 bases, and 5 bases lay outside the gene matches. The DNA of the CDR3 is TGTGCCAGCAGTCGACAGGGGGAAGGCTATGGCTACACCTTC. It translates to CASSRQGEGYGYTF.

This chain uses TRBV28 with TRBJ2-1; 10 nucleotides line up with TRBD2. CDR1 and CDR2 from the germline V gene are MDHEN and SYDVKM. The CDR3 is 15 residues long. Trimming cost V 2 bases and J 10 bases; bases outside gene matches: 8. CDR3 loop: CASSLGGTSDREQFF. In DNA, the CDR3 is TGTGCCAGCAGTTTAGGCGGGACTAGCGATAGAGAGCAGTTCTTC.

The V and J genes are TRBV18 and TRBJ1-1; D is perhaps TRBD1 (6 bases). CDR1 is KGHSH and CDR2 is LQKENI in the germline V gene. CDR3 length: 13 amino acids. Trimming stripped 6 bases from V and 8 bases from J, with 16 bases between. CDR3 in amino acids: CASSRDKSREAFF. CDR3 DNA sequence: TGTGCCAGCTCTCGGGACAAAAGTCGCGAAGCTTTCTTT.

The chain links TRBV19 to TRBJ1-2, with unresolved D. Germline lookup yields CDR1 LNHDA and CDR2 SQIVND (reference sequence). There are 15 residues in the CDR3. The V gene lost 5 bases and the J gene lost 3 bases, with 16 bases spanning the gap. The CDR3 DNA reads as TGTGCCAGTAGTCCCGACCTCGGGGAGCACTATGGCTACACCTTC. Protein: CASSPDLGEHYGYTF.

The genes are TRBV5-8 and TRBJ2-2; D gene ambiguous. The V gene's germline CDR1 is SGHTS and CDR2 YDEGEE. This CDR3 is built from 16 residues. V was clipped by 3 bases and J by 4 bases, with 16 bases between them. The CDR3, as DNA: TGTGCCAGCAGCTCGGTAATCACTTCTAGCACCGGGGAGCTGTTTTTT. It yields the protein CASSSVITSSTGELFF.

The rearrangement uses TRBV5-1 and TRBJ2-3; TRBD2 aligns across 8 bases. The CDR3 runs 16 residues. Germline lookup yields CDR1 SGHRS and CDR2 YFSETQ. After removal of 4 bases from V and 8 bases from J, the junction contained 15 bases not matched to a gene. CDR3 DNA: TGCGCCAGCAGCGTGAATAGCGGGATGGTGGTTGGTACGCAGTATTTT. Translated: CASSVNSGMVVGTQYF. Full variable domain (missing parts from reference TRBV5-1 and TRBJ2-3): KAGVTQTPRYLIKTRGQQVTLSCSPISGHRSVSWYQQTPGQGLQFLFEYFSETQRNKGNFPGRFSGRQFSNSRSEMNVSTLELGDSALYLCASSVNSGMVVGTQYFGPGTRLTVL.

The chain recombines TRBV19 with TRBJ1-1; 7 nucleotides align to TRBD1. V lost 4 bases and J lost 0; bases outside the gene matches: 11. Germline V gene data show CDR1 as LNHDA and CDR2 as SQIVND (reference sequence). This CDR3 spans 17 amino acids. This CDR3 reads CASSTLGQELLNTEAFF. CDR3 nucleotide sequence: TGTGCCAGTAGTACGCTTGGACAGGAACTCTTGAACACTGAAGCTTTCTTT.

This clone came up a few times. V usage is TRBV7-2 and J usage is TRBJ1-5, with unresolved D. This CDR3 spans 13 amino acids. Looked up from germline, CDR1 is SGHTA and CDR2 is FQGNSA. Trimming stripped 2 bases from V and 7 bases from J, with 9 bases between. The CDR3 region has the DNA TGTGCCAGCAGCTTATCCCCACAACAGCCCCAGCATTTT. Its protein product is CASSLSPQQPQHF.

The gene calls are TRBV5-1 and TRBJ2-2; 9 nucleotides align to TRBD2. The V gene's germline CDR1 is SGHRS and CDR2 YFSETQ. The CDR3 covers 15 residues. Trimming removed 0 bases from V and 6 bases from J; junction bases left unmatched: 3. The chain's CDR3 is CASSLAAGGPGELFF. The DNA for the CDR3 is TGCGCCAGCAGCTTGGCTGCGGGAGGGCCCGGGGAGCTGTTTTTT.

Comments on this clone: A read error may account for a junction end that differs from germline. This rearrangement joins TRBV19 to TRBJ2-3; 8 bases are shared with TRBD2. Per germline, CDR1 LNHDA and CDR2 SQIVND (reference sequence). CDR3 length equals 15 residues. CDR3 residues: CASSRVAGPTYTQYF. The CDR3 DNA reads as TGTGCCAGTAGTCGAGTAGCGGGACCCACATATACGCAGTATTTT.

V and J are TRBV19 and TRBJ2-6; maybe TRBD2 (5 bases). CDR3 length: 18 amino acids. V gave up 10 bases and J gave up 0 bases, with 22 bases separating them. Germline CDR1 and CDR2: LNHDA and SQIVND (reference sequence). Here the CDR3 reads CATTPGRAGLSGANVLTF. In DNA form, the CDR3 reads TGTGCCACTACTCCGGGAAGGGCCGGACTCTCTGGGGCCAACGTCCTGACTTTC.

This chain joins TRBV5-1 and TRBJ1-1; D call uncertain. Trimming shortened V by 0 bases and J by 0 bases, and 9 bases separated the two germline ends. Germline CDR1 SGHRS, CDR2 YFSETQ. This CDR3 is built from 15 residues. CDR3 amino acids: CASSLGAFMNTEAFF. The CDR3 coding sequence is TGCGCCAGCAGCTTGGGCGCGTTCATGAACACTGAAGCTTTCTTT.

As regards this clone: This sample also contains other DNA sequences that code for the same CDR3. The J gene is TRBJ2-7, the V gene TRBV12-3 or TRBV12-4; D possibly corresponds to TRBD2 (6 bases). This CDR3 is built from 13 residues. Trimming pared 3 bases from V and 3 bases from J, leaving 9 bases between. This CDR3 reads CASSLGGVYEQYF. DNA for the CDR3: TGTGCCAGCAGTTTGGGGGGAGTCTACGAGCAGTACTTC.

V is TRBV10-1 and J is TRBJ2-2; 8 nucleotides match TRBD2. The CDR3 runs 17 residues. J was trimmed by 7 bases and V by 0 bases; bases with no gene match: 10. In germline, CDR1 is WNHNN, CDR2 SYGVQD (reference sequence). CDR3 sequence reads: CASSESRGGAGVGELFF. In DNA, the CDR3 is TGCGCCAGCAGTGAGTCGAGGGGAGGAGCGGGAGTCGGGGAGCTGTTTTTT.

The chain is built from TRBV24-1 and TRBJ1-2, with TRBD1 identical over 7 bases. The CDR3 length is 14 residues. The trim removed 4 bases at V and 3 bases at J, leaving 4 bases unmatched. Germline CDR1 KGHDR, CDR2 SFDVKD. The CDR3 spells CATSEPGTDYGYTF. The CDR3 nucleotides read TGTGCCACCAGTGAACCCGGGACAGACTATGGCTACACCTTC.

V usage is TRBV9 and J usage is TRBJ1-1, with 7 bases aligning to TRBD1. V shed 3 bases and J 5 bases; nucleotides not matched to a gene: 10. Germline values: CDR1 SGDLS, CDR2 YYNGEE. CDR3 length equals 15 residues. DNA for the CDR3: TGTGCCAGCAGCGCGTCCGACAGGGCGGGAACTGAAGCTTTCTTT. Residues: CASSASDRAGTEAFF.

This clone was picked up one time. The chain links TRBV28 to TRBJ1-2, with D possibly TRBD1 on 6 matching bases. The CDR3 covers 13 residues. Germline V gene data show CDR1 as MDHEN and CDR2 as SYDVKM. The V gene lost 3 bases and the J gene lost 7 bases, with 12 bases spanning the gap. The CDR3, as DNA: TGTGCCAGCAGTTTCTGGGGGCGGCCTGGCTACACCTTC. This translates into CASSFWGRPGYTF.

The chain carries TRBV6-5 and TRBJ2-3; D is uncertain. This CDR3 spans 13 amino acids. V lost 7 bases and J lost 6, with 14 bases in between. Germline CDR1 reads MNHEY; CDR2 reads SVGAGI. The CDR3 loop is CASTRDSQDTQYF. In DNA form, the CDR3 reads TGTGCCAGCACTCGAGACTCCCAGGATACGCAGTATTTT.

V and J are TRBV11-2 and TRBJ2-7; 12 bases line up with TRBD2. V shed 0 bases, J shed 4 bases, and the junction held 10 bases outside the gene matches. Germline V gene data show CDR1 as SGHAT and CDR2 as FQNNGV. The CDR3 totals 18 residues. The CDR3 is CASSLDSLVTSGGYEQYF. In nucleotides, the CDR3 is TGTGCCAGCAGCTTAGATTCGTTGGTGACTAGCGGGGGTTACGAGCAGTACTTC.

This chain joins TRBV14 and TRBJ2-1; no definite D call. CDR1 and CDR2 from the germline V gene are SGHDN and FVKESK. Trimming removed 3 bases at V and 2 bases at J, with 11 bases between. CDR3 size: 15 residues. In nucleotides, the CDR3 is TGTGCCAGCAGCCATAGGTTAGGAGCCTACAATGAGCAGTTCTTC. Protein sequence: CASSHRLGAYNEQFF.

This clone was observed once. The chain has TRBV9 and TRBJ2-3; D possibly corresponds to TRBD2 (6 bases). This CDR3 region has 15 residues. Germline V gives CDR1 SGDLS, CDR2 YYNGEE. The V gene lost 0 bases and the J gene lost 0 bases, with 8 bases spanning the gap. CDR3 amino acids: CASSVELASTDTQYF. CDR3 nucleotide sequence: TGTGCCAGCAGCGTAGAGCTAGCGAGCACAGATACGCAGTATTTT.

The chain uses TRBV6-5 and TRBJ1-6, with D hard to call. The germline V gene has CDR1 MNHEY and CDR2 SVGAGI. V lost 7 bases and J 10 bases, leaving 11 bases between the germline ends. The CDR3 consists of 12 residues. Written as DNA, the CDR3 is TGTGCCAGCAACCACCGGAGGTCACCCCTCCACTTT. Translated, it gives CASNHRRSPLHF.